This T cell receptor (beta chain) is from a study of vaccination effects on CD4 cells after COVID-19. Overall study: Sampling occurred a median 72 days post second dose, range 14 to 241. Notes on the study in general: Only 1 of 255 vaccine-induced clones from healthy vaccinees cross-reacted with common cold coronaviruses.

Isolation of CD4+ T cells took place after approximately 10 days of culture. Participants each got two BNT162b2 or mRNA-1273 vaccine doses. Nucleocapsid antibody tests were negative, and the vaccine recipients had no prior SARS-CoV-2 infection. Researchers swapped half the medium for IL-2 medium on both days 3 and 7. Worth noting for this clone: Its specificity is unknown.

CDR1 and CDR2 from the germline V gene are SQVTM and ANQGSEA. This CDR3 spans 15 amino acids. V gave up 1 base and J gave up 2 bases, with 15 bases separating them. The assay was immunoSEQ multiplex PCR, and TCRdb's table has in-frame clones only and misses some. The sample includes fewer than 75,000 clones, approximately 80% seen only once; the top ten take around 4%. Specimen: CD4+ T cells from PBMCs cultured without peptide, collected after COVID-19 vaccination. The TCR was taken from a human donor who received a COVID-19 vaccine. The chain couples TRBV29-1 to TRBJ2-7; no definite D call. The CDR3 DNA reads as TGCAGCGTTGAAGTCAACTTTCCCTCTACCTACGAGCAGTACTTC. Its translation: CSVEVNFPSTYEQYF.